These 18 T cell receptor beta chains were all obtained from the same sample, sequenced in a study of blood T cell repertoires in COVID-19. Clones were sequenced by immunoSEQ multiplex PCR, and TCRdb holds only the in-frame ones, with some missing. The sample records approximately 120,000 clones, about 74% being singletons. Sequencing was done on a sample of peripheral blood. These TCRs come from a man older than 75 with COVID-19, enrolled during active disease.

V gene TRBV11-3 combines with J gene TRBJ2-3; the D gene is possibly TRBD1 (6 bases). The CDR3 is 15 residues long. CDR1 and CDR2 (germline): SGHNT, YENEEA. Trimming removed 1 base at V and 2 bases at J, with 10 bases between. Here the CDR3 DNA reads TGTGCCAGCAGCTTAGGGACAGATTACACAGATACGCAGTATTTT. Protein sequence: CASSLGTDYTDTQYF.

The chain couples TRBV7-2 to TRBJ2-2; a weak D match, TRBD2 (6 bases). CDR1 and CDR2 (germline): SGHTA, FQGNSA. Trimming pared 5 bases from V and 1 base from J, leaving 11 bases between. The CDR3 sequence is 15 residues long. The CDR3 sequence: CASSRGTRNTGELFF. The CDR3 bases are TGTGCCAGCAGCCGGGGGACCAGGAACACCGGGGAGCTGTTTTTT.

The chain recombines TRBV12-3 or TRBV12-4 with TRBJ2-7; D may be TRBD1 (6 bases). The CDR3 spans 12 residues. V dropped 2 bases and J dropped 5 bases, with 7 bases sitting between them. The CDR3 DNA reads TGTGCCAGCAGTTTAAGGGGGAACGAGCAGTACTTC. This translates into CASSLRGNEQYF.

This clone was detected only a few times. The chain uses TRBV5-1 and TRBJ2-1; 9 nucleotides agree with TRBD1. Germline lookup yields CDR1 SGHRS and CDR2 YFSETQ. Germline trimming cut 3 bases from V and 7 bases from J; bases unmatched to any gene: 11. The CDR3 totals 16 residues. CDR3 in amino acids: CASSSSGTGTVNEQFF. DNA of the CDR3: TGCGCCAGCAGCTCGTCCGGGACAGGGACTGTAAATGAGCAGTTCTTC.

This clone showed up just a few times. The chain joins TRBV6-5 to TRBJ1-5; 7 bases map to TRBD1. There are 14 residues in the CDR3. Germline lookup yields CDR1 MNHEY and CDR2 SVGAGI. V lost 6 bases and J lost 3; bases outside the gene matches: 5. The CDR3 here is CASRKTGNNQPQHF. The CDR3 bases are TGTGCCAGCAGAAAGACAGGGAACAATCAGCCCCAGCATTTT.

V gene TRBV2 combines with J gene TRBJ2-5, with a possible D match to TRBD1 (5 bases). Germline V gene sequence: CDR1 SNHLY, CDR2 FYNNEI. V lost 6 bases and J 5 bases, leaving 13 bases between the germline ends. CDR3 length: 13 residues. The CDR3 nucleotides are TGTGCCAGCAGGGAAACAGGTAGTGAGACCCAGTACTTC. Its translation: CASRETGSETQYF.

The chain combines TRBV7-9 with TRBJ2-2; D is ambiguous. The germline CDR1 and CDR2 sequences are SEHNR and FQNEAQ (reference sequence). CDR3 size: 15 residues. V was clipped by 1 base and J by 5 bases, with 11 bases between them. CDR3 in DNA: TGTGCCAGCAGCTTAGTATCCCTCGGGACCGGGGAGCTGTTTTTT. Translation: CASSLVSLGTGELFF.

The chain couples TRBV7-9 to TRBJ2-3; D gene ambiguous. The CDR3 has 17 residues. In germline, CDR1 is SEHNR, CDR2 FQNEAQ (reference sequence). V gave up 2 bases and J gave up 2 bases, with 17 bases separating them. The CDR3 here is CASSLRSQPRPTDTQYF. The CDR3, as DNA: TGTGCCAGCAGCTTAAGGTCTCAGCCGAGGCCCACAGATACGCAGTATTTT.

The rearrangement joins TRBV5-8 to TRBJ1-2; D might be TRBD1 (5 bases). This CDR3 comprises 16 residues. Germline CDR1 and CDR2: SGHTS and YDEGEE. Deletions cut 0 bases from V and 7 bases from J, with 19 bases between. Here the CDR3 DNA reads TGTGCCAGCAGCTTGGCTGCATTGGCAGGGCTCCCTGGCTACACCTTC. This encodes CASSLAALAGLPGYTF.

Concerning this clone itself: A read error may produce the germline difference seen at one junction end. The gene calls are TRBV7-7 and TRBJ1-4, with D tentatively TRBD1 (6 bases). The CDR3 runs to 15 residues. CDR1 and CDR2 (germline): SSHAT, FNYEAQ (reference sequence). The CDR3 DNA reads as TGTGCTAGCAGCCCTCAGGCAGGGGCTAATGAAAAACTGTTTTTT. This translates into CASSPQAGANEKLFF.

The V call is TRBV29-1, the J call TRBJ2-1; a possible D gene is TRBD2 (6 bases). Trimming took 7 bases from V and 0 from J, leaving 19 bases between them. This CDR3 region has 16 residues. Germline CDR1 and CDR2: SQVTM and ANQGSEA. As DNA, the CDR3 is TGCAGCGCCCGAGGGGTAGCGGAGAGCTCCTACAATGAGCAGTTCTTC. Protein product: CSARGVAESSYNEQFF.

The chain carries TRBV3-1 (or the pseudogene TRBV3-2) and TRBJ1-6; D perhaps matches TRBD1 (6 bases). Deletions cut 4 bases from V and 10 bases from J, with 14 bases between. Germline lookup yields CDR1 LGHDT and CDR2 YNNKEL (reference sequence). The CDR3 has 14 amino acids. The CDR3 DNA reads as TGTGCCAGCAGCCCCGGCAGGGGCGGATCACCCCTCCACTTT. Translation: CASSPGRGGSPLHF.

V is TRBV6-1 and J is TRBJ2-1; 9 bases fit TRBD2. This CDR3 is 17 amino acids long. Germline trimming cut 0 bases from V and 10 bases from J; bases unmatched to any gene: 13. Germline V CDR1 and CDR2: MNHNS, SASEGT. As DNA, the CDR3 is TGTGCCAGCAGTGAAGCGTATTTCGCGGGAGGGCAGGAAGAGCAGTTCTTC. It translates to CASSEAYFAGGQEEQFF.

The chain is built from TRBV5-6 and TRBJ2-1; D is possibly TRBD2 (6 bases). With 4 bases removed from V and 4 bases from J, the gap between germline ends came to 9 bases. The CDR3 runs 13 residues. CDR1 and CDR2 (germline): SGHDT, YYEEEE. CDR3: CASSKDYYNEQFF. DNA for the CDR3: TGTGCCAGCAGCAAGGACTATTACAATGAGCAGTTCTTC.

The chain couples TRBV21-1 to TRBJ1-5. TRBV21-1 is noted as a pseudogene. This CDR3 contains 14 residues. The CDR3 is CDRGGRQVNQPQHF. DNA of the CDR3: TGTGACCGGGGGGGGAGACAAGTCAATCAGCCCCAGCATTTT.

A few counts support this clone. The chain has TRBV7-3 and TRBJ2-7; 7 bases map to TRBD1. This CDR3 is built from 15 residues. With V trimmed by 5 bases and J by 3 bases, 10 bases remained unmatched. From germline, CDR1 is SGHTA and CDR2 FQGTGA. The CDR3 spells CASSPTGTAFYEQYF. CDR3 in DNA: TGTGCCAGCAGCCCAACAGGGACAGCCTTCTACGAGCAGTACTTC.

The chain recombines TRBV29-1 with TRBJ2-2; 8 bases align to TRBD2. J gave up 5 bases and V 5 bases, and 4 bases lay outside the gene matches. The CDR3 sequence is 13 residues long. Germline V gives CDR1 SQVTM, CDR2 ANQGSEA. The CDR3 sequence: CSVREGGTGELFF. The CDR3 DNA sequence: TGCAGCGTTCGGGAGGGAGGTACCGGGGAGCTGTTTTTT.

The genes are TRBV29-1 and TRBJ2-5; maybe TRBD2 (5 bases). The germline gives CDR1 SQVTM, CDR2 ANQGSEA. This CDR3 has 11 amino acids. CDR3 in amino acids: CSGGREETQYF. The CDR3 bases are TGCTCAGGAGGTAGGGAAGAGACCCAGTACTTC.